This T cell receptor beta chain was obtained from a study of T cells in Graves' hyperthyroidism and ophthalmopathy. Study-wide results and limits: Most clonotypes expanded in the thyroid (above 0.001) were also present in blood. In simple terms, a model built on 13 V-J features told ophthalmopathy apart from stable hyperthyroidism.

On this clonotype itself: Its specificity is unknown.

TCR beta CDR3 regions were amplified from RNA transcripts. In the first-round RT-PCR of the TCR CDR3, the HTBI primer set was used. TCRdb redid the calling of the multiplex PCR reads with MiXCR, one entry per CDR3 protein. In the table there are around 660,000 distinct CDR3 sequences, roughly 46% of which are singletons. The sequence was collected from an adult man with Graves' disease, either hyperthyroidism or ophthalmopathy (not recorded which). Material for sequencing was peripheral blood or thyroid tissue (not recorded which).

The CDR3 loop is CAWWTPNYGYTF. CDR3 sequence (DNA): TGTGCCTGGTGGACACCTAACTATGGCTACACCTTC. The V and J genes are TRBV11-1 and TRBJ1-2; D is perhaps TRBD1 (5 bases). The CDR3 is 12 residues long. From germline, CDR1 is SGHAT and CDR2 FQDESV (reference sequence). V was clipped by 11 bases and J by 0 bases, with 10 bases between them. The variable domain in full, with the rest retrieved from reference TRBV11-1 and TRBJ1-2, is EAEVAQSPRYKITEKSQAVAFWCDPISGHATLYWYRQILGQGPELLVQFQDESVVDDSQLPKDRFSAERLKGVDSTLKIQPAELGDSAMYLCAWWTPNYGYTFGSGTRLTVV.